The 26 T cell receptor beta chains given below trace back to one sample, sequenced in a study of Tregs in tolerant kidney transplant recipients. Antigen specificity for these receptors is unknown. Here immunoSEQ multiplex PCR was the method, and the copy in TCRdb shows in-frame clones only, minus some. The table includes 8,000 or so clones, roughly 34% detected once. CFSE-labeled recipient PBMCs were cultured more than 5 days with irradiated graft donor PBMCs, then FACS-sorted. The sample here was CD8+ T cells from blood cultured with allogeneic cells, taken before the transplant. The receptors originated from a human patient who received a combined kidney and bone marrow transplant.

The sample holds a few counts of this clone. The J gene is TRBJ1-5, the V gene TRBV27; D is undetermined. The CDR3 spans 13 residues. Trimming took off 4 bases at V and 4 bases at J, with 8 bases between the two ends. CDR1 is MNHEY and CDR2 is SMNVEV in the germline V gene (reference sequence). This CDR3 is CASSYGGNQPQHF. In DNA form, the CDR3 reads TGTGCCAGCAGTTATGGAGGTAATCAGCCCCAGCATTTT.

This clone was observed a few times. Other DNA variants within this sample encode the same CDR3. This chain links TRBV6-1 with TRBJ2-7; D possibly corresponds to TRBD2 (5 bases). Germline lookup yields CDR1 MNHNS and CDR2 SASEGT. The ends were cut back, 10 bases at V and 4 bases at J, with 20 bases in the middle. This CDR3 is built from 14 residues. The CDR3 sequence: CAINKRETAYEQYF. In DNA form, the CDR3 reads TGTGCCATCAATAAAAGGGAGACGGCATACGAGCAGTACTTC.

This clone was observed a few times. The gene calls are TRBV2 and TRBJ2-7; D may be TRBD2 (5 bases). V lost 8 bases to trimming and J lost 4 bases, with 12 bases between them. Germline V gene data show CDR1 as SNHLY and CDR2 as FYNNEI. This CDR3 contains 12 residues. The DNA for the CDR3 is TGTGCCAGCTTGAAGGAGGAGTACGAGCAGTACTTC. Translation gives CASLKEEYEQYF.

The genes are TRBV7-6 and TRBJ1-4; no clear D. V was shortened by 3 bases and J by 6 bases, with 14 bases between the two germline ends. CDR3 length: 15 amino acids. CDR1 is SGHVS and CDR2 is FNYEAQ in the germline V gene. The DNA for the CDR3 is TGTGCCAGCAGCTTGGTCGGGGAGATCGATGAAAAACTGTTTTTT. Translation: CASSLVGEIDEKLFF.

The rearrangement joins TRBV27 to TRBJ2-1; D possibly corresponds to TRBD1 (5 bases). Per germline, CDR1 MNHEY and CDR2 SMNVEV (reference sequence). V lost 2 bases to trimming and J lost 7 bases, with 9 bases between them. The CDR3 has 13 residues. The DNA of the CDR3 is TGTGCCAGCAGTTTAGGCAGGGTTAATGAGCAGTTCTTC. It translates to CASSLGRVNEQFF.

The CDR3 DNA follows: TGTGCCAGCTCCTATACCTATGGCTACACCTTC. Amino acids: CASSYTYGYTF. This chain joins TRBV18 and TRBJ1-2; D is undetermined. The CDR3 totals 11 residues. Trimming took off 6 bases at V and 4 bases at J, with 6 bases between the two ends. Germline values: CDR1 KGHSH, CDR2 LQKENI.

This clone was detected only a few times. The J gene is TRBJ1-2, the V gene TRBV28; a weak D match, TRBD1 (6 bases). V was shortened by 3 bases and J by 4 bases, with 18 bases between the two germline ends. The CDR3 covers 16 residues. Germline CDR1 MDHEN, CDR2 SYDVKM. The CDR3 sequence is CASSFRGALGGYGYTF. CDR3 DNA: TGTGCCAGCAGTTTTCGGGGGGCCTTAGGTGGCTATGGCTACACCTTC.

This clone is a singleton in its sample. This sequence joins TRBV9 and TRBJ2-1; 9 bases align to TRBD2. The CDR3 consists of 15 residues. Losses at the gene ends were 0 bases for V and 6 bases for J; bases not matched to a gene: 4. Germline CDR1 reads SGDLS; CDR2 reads YYNGEE. CDR3 nucleotides: TGTGCCAGCAGCGTAGGCGGGAGGGCCAGCAATGAGCAGTTCTTC. Translation gives CASSVGGRASNEQFF.

The rearrangement joins TRBV18 to TRBJ2-1; D perhaps matches TRBD2 (6 bases). V was clipped by 3 bases and J by 9 bases, with 12 bases between them. This CDR3 contains 13 residues. The germline gives CDR1 KGHSH, CDR2 LQKENI. CDR3 in amino acids: CASSPIHSGEQFF. In DNA form, the CDR3 reads TGTGCCAGCTCACCTATCCATAGCGGTGAGCAGTTCTTC.

The J gene is TRBJ2-1, the V gene TRBV4-2; 10 nucleotides match TRBD2. Trimming removed 0 bases from V and 4 bases from J; junction bases left unmatched: 6. CDR1 is LGHNA and CDR2 is YNFKEQ in the germline V gene. The CDR3 sequence is 17 residues long. CDR3 protein: CASSQDWSSGGYNEQFF. The CDR3 DNA reads as TGTGCCAGCAGCCAAGATTGGTCTAGCGGGGGATACAATGAGCAGTTCTTC.

This chain uses TRBV7-8 with TRBJ2-2, with a tentative D call TRBD1 (6 bases). The V and J ends lost 2 bases and 2 bases respectively, with 18 bases between them. The germline CDR1 and CDR2 sequences are SGHVS and FQNEAQ. There are 18 residues in the CDR3. In nucleotides, the CDR3 is TGTGCCAGCAGCTTAATCTGGTCCTGGACAGCTAACACCGGGGAGCTGTTTTTT. Protein sequence: CASSLIWSWTANTGELFF.

The chain combines TRBV4-3 with TRBJ2-7, with 7 bases identical to TRBD2. With V trimmed by 0 bases and J by 4 bases, 3 bases remained unmatched. CDR3 length: 14 residues. Germline V gene data show CDR1 as LGHNA and CDR2 as YSLEER. The CDR3 reads CASSQDRGVYEQYF. The DNA of the CDR3 is TGCGCCAGCAGCCAAGATCGGGGGGTTTACGAGCAGTACTTC.

For the CDR3, the DNA is TGTGCCAGCAGCCCATCTTCAGGGGGAGAGCAGTACTTC. Protein sequence: CASSPSSGGEQYF. V usage is TRBV11-1 and J usage is TRBJ2-7, with 7 bases aligning to TRBD1. The CDR3 loop spans 13 amino acids. The V and J ends lost 5 bases and 7 bases, in that order; junction bases with no gene match: 8. Per the germline V gene, CDR1 is SGHAT and CDR2 is FQDESV (reference sequence).

This clone was counted once. The rearrangement joins TRBV4-3 to TRBJ1-2; the match to TRBD1 covers 10 bases. J gave up 14 bases and V 0 bases, and 12 bases lay outside the gene matches. Per germline, CDR1 LGHNA and CDR2 YSLEER. The CDR3 consists of 15 residues. Here the CDR3 reads CASSQDRGTGAFRTF. CDR3 coding DNA: TGCGCCAGCAGCCAAGATCGGGGGACAGGGGCCTTCCGGACCTTC.

Sample share makes this clone medium-sized. V gene TRBV10-1 combines with J gene TRBJ2-3; maybe TRBD1 (6 bases). The CDR3 totals 14 residues. The germline gives CDR1 WNHNN, CDR2 SYGVQD (reference sequence). V was trimmed by 10 bases and J by 2 bases, leaving 16 bases between them. CDR3 nucleotide sequence: TGCGCCATCCAGTACAGGGCGCCCACAGATACGCAGTATTTT. It yields the protein CAIQYRAPTDTQYF.

By share of the sample, this clone is medium-sized. The V and J genes are TRBV23-1 and TRBJ2-7; D possibly corresponds to TRBD2 (5 bases). TRBV23-1 counts as an open reading frame of uncertain function. V dropped 2 bases and J dropped 2 bases, with 10 bases sitting between them. The CDR3 sequence is 14 residues long. CDR3 sequence (DNA): TGCGCCAGCAGTCAACGGACGGGGACCTACGAGCAGTACTTC. Translation gives CASSQRTGTYEQYF.

The chain employs TRBV4-1 and TRBJ2-3, with 12 bases identical to TRBD2. V was pared by 4 bases and J by 1 base, with 6 bases of the junction left unmatched. This CDR3 is built from 17 residues. Germline CDR1 MGHRA, CDR2 YSYEKL. CDR3 in amino acids: CASSPLTSGSRTDTQYF. CDR3 bases: TGCGCCAGCAGCCCCTTGACTAGCGGGAGTCGCACAGATACGCAGTATTTT.

The CDR3 sequence is CASSRLAGGTDTQYF. The CDR3 coding sequence is TGTGCCAGCAGCCGACTAGCGGGGGGCACAGATACGCAGTATTTT. V and J are TRBV11-1 and TRBJ2-3; TRBD2 matches at 12 bases. The CDR3 extends over 15 amino acids. J was trimmed by 1 base and V by 5 bases; bases with no gene match: 1. CDR1 SGHAT and CDR2 FQDESV come from the germline V gene (reference sequence).

This clone was observed a handful of times. This chain uses TRBV7-2 with TRBJ2-4, with D maybe TRBD1 (6 bases). The CDR3 covers 13 residues. The germline V gene encodes CDR1 SGHTA and CDR2 FQGNSA. V shed 4 bases and J shed 4 bases, with 8 bases lying between them. CDR3 sequence: CASSWGQKNIQYF. CDR3 bases: TGTGCCAGCAGCTGGGGACAAAAAAACATTCAGTACTTC.

Only a few counts were recorded for this clone. CDR3 amino acids: CASSPPLFTIEGGYTF. CDR3 in DNA: TGTGCCAGCAGCCCCCCGCTGTTCACAATTGAGGGTGGCTACACCTTC. The chain links TRBV7-2 to TRBJ1-2, with no clear D. The length of the CDR3 is 16 residues. The ends were cut back, 5 bases at V and 7 bases at J, with 23 bases in the middle. CDR1 is SGHTA and CDR2 is FQGNSA in the germline V gene.

The chain is built from TRBV7-2 and TRBJ2-1; D not certain. V gave up 5 bases and J gave up 8 bases, with 16 bases separating them. The germline gives CDR1 SGHTA, CDR2 FQGNSA. The length of the CDR3 is 14 residues. The CDR3 protein is CASSPPLASHEQFF. CDR3 nucleotides: TGTGCCAGCAGCCCCCCTTTAGCTTCCCATGAGCAGTTCTTC.

The chain links TRBV5-5 to TRBJ2-2; tentatively, D is TRBD2 (5 bases). V was trimmed by 4 bases and J by 0 bases, leaving 16 bases between them. This CDR3 has 17 residues. Germline assignment: CDR1 SGHKS and CDR2 YYEKEE (reference sequence). The CDR3 reads CASSRMLANTNTGELFF. CDR3 nucleotide sequence: TGTGCCAGCAGCCGTATGTTAGCGAATACGAACACCGGGGAGCTGTTTTTT.

The V gene is TRBV7-6, the J gene TRBJ2-1; the match to TRBD2 covers 15 bases. Germline values: CDR1 SGHVS, CDR2 FNYEAQ. Germline trimming cut 5 bases from V and 3 bases from J; bases unmatched to any gene: 8. The CDR3 totals 18 residues. CDR3 region: CASSPGLAGGLLYNEQFF. The CDR3 DNA reads as TGTGCCAGCAGCCCGGGACTAGCGGGGGGCCTACTCTACAATGAGCAGTTCTTC.

This clone turned up a few times. This chain links TRBV11-2 with TRBJ2-7; TRBD2 agrees at 10 bases. CDR1 is SGHAT, CDR2 FQNNGV, per germline. The CDR3 is made up of 17 amino acids. V shed 1 base, J shed 3 bases, and the junction held 9 bases outside the gene matches. The CDR3 loop is CASSLAPGLAVYYEQYF. The CDR3 DNA reads TGTGCCAGCAGCTTAGCCCCCGGACTAGCGGTCTACTACGAGCAGTACTTC.

The sample holds a few counts of this clone. V and J are TRBV6-4 and TRBJ1-5; 9 nucleotides align to TRBD1. Germline V CDR1 and CDR2: MRHNA, SNTAGT. Germline trimming cut 3 bases from V and 2 bases from J; bases unmatched to any gene: 5. The CDR3 totals 16 residues. The CDR3 region has the DNA TGTGCCAGCAGTGAACTAAGGACAGGGGGCAATCAGCCCCAGCATTTT. Translating it yields CASSELRTGGNQPQHF.

The chain recombines TRBV6-1 with TRBJ2-5; 12 positions match TRBD2. The assigned J gene may be wrong: the sequence end matches TRBJ2-7 better. The CDR3 covers 15 residues. In germline, CDR1 is MNHNS, CDR2 SASEGT. This CDR3 reads CASTRLAGDIHEQYF. CDR3 sequence (DNA): TGTGCCAGCACCCGACTAGCGGGAGATATACACGAGCAGTACTTC.